A selection of T cell receptor beta chains follows, all from one sample in a study of shared clonotypes between healthy human individuals. Profiling relied on immunoSEQ multiplex PCR, and the TCRdb table lists in-frame clones only, not all of them. Seen here are 980,000 or so clones, 70% to 85% observed once, and the top ten hold over 1.3%. The sequenced sample consisted of memory CD4+ T cells sorted from blood. These receptors were collected from a man younger than 35 in good health. CDR3s include the opening cysteine and the closing phenylalanine or tryptophan. Each record gives: D gene, clone size, J gene, V gene, CDR3 protein, CDR3 DNA. D genes are given only for firm matches. Rows give clone size only sometimes, using once, few, many, or a class for an expanded clone.

d_gene: NA; abundance: NA; j_gene: TRBJ1-6; v_gene: TRBV7-3; CDR3aa: CASSLNSRQTNSPLHF; CDR3nt: TGTGCCAGCAGCTTAAACTCCCGACAGACTAATTCACCCCTCCACTTT
d_gene: NA; abundance: NA; j_gene: TRBJ1-2; v_gene: TRBV7-2; CDR3aa: CASSFPPSYGYTF; CDR3nt: TGTGCCAGCAGCTTCCCCCCCTCCTATGGCTACACCTTC
d_gene: TRBD1; abundance: many; j_gene: TRBJ2-1; v_gene: TRBV15; CDR3aa: CATSRDNSRTGDEQFF; CDR3nt: TGTGCCACCAGCAGAGATAATTCACGGACAGGGGATGAGCAGTTCTTC
d_gene: TRBD1; abundance: NA; j_gene: TRBJ1-5; v_gene: TRBV19; CDR3aa: CASSRTGGNQPQHF; CDR3nt: TGTGCCAGTAGCAGGACAGGGGGAAATCAGCCCCAGCATTTT
d_gene: TRBD1; abundance: NA; j_gene: TRBJ1-5; v_gene: TRBV6-1; CDR3aa: CASSEVGQGRNQPQHF; CDR3nt: TGTGCCAGCAGTGAAGTGGGACAGGGACGGAATCAGCCCCAGCATTTT
d_gene: NA; abundance: once; j_gene: TRBJ2-6; v_gene: TRBV4-2; CDR3aa: CASSQPTSSSGANVLTF; CDR3nt: TGTGCCAGCAGCCAACCCACCAGCAGCTCTGGGGCCAACGTCCTGACTTTC
d_gene: TRBD2; abundance: NA; j_gene: TRBJ2-4; v_gene: TRBV19; CDR3aa: CASSDTSGSGGKNIQYF; CDR3nt: TGTGCCAGCTCCGACACTAGCGGGAGTGGTGGTAAAAACATTCAGTACTTC
d_gene: TRBD2; abundance: NA; j_gene: TRBJ2-1; v_gene: TRBV9; CDR3aa: CASSFSGGPHNEQFF; CDR3nt: TGTGCCAGCAGCTTTAGCGGGGGGCCACACAATGAGCAGTTCTTC
d_gene: NA; abundance: NA; j_gene: TRBJ1-5; v_gene: TRBV23-1; CDR3aa: CASSQSQGKSNQPQHF; CDR3nt: TGCGCCAGCAGTCAATCGCAGGGTAAGAGCAATCAGCCCCAGCATTTT
d_gene: NA; abundance: NA; j_gene: TRBJ2-5; v_gene: TRBV7-2; CDR3aa: CASRAANPIGTQYF; CDR3nt: TGTGCCAGCCGGGCCGCGAACCCCATCGGGACCCAGTACTTC
d_gene: NA; abundance: NA; j_gene: TRBJ2-3; v_gene: TRBV18; CDR3aa: CASSAHPGDTQYF; CDR3nt: TGTGCCAGCTCAGCACATCCTGGAGATACGCAGTATTTT
d_gene: TRBD2; abundance: NA; j_gene: TRBJ2-3; v_gene: TRBV5-1; CDR3aa: CASSLSGTGTDTQYF; CDR3nt: TGCGCCAGCAGCTTGAGCGGGACTGGGACAGATACGCAGTATTTT
d_gene: NA; abundance: NA; j_gene: TRBJ2-5; v_gene: TRBV2; CDR3aa: CASSPIETQYF; CDR3nt: TGTGCCAGCAGTCCGATCGAGACCCAGTACTTC
d_gene: TRBD2; abundance: NA; j_gene: TRBJ2-5; v_gene: TRBV11-2; CDR3aa: CASSSGLAVQETQYF; CDR3nt: TGTGCCAGCAGCTCGGGACTAGCGGTGCAAGAGACCCAGTACTTC
d_gene: NA; abundance: NA; j_gene: TRBJ1-6; v_gene: TRBV6-5; CDR3aa: CASSLERGAFSPLHF; CDR3nt: TGTGCCAGCAGCCTTGAGCGGGGGGCATTCTCACCCCTCCACTTT
d_gene: NA; abundance: NA; j_gene: TRBJ1-1; v_gene: TRBV18; CDR3aa: CASSLMTGNTEAFF; CDR3nt: TGTGCCAGCTCACTAATGACAGGGAACACTGAAGCTTTCTTT
d_gene: NA; abundance: NA; j_gene: TRBJ1-6; v_gene: TRBV6-6; CDR3aa: CASSYGQSYNSPLHF; CDR3nt: TGTGCCAGCAGTTACGGACAGAGCTATAATTCACCCCTCCACTTT
d_gene: NA; abundance: NA; j_gene: TRBJ1-2; v_gene: TRBV18; CDR3aa: CASSRKGEWDAGYTF; CDR3nt: TGTGCCAGCTCGCGAAAGGGGGAATGGGATGCTGGCTACACCTTC
d_gene: NA; abundance: NA; j_gene: TRBJ2-1; v_gene: TRBV5-1; CDR3aa: CASSFSNNEQFF; CDR3nt: TGCGCCAGCAGCTTTAGCAACAATGAGCAGTTCTTC
d_gene: NA; abundance: few; j_gene: TRBJ2-5; v_gene: TRBV21-1; CDR3aa: CASSKPTERRPETQYF; CDR3nt: TGTGCCAGCAGCAAACCGACAGAAAGGAGACCAGAGACCCAGTACTTC
d_gene: NA; abundance: few; j_gene: TRBJ2-1; v_gene: TRBV7-2; CDR3aa: CASSLELARYNEQFF; CDR3nt: TGTGCCAGCAGCCTAGAGTTAGCGCGATACAATGAGCAGTTCTTC
d_gene: NA; abundance: NA; j_gene: TRBJ1-6; v_gene: TRBV5-1; CDR3aa: CASSFRGAESPLHF; CDR3nt: TGCGCCAGCAGCTTCAGGGGCGCGGAATCACCCCTCCACTTT
d_gene: NA; abundance: NA; j_gene: TRBJ2-5; v_gene: TRBV7-2; CDR3aa: CASSLMPAETQYF; CDR3nt: TGTGCCAGCAGCTTAATGCCGGCAGAGACCCAGTACTTC
d_gene: TRBD1; abundance: NA; j_gene: TRBJ1-2; v_gene: TRBV30; CDR3aa: CAWTDRGGYTF; CDR3nt: TGTGCCTGGACAGACAGGGGTGGCTACACCTTC
d_gene: NA; abundance: NA; j_gene: TRBJ2-1; v_gene: TRBV18; CDR3aa: CASNHPGLVSDEQFF; CDR3nt: TGTGCCAGCAACCACCCGGGACTGGTTAGCGATGAGCAGTTCTTC
d_gene: TRBD1; abundance: NA; j_gene: TRBJ1-2; v_gene: TRBV23-1; CDR3aa: CASPIRGQSIYGYTF; CDR3nt: TGCGCCAGCCCCATTCGGGGACAGAGCATCTATGGCTACACCTTC
d_gene: TRBD1; abundance: NA; j_gene: TRBJ2-5; v_gene: TRBV28; CDR3aa: CASSPQGGTQYF; CDR3nt: TGTGCCAGCAGTCCACAGGGGGGGACCCAGTACTTC
d_gene: NA; abundance: NA; j_gene: TRBJ1-5; v_gene: TRBV27; CDR3aa: CASSFGDRQHF; CDR3nt: TGTGCCAGCAGTTTTGGGGACCGTCAGCATTTT
d_gene: TRBD1; abundance: few; j_gene: TRBJ2-1; v_gene: TRBV5-1; CDR3aa: CASSSGQGAFNEQFF; CDR3nt: TGCGCCAGCAGCTCTGGACAGGGGGCGTTTAATGAGCAGTTCTTC
d_gene: NA; abundance: NA; j_gene: TRBJ1-2; v_gene: TRBV30; CDR3aa: CAWRPDSYGYTF; CDR3nt: TGTGCCTGGAGGCCCGACAGCTATGGCTACACCTTC
d_gene: TRBD1; abundance: NA; j_gene: TRBJ1-5; v_gene: TRBV7-8; CDR3aa: CASSSFAGGEQPQHF; CDR3nt: TGTGCCAGCAGCTCCTTTGCAGGGGGCGAACAGCCCCAGCATTTT
d_gene: NA; abundance: NA; j_gene: TRBJ2-1; v_gene: TRBV15; CDR3aa: CATSSPLEALFF; CDR3nt: TGTGCCACCAGCAGCCCACTAGAGGCGCTGTTCTTC
d_gene: NA; abundance: once; j_gene: TRBJ1-5; v_gene: TRBV18; CDR3aa: CASSLSTGNSNQPQHF; CDR3nt: TGTGCCAGCTCACTCTCCACAGGGAATAGCAATCAGCCCCAGCATTTT
d_gene: TRBD2; abundance: once; j_gene: TRBJ2-5; v_gene: TRBV30; CDR3aa: CAWSGLAGGQETQYF; CDR3nt: TGTGCCTGGAGTGGATTAGCGGGAGGACAAGAGACCCAGTACTTC
d_gene: NA; abundance: NA; j_gene: TRBJ2-4; v_gene: TRBV6-5; CDR3aa: CASRDAGVAKNIQYF; CDR3nt: TGTGCCAGCAGGGACGCAGGGGTAGCCAAAAACATTCAGTACTTC